In its sample, the clone carrying this T cell receptor beta chain was seen many times. Antigen: not known. The sample belongs to a study of prognosis after radiotherapy for stage I lung cancer. Findings and limits, study-wide: A fall in unique TCR clone counts followed stereotactic body radiation therapy, with medians of around 10,000 versus 6,900.

From genomic DNA, two-round multiplex PCR was used to amplify TCR beta CDR3. Primers were specific to each TRBV and TRBJ gene in first-round PCR. From the multiplex PCR reads, TCRdb called clonotypes with MiXCR, one entry per CDR3 protein. The sample carries about 24,000 distinct CDR3 sequences, 40% recorded once. Germline V lookup: CDR1 SGHNT, CDR2 YYREEE (reference sequence). The junction had 17 bases not matched to a gene; V was cut back by 5 bases and J by 7 bases. The CDR3 spans 17 residues. This TCR was sampled from a donor over 45 with non-small cell lung cancer. The rearrangement uses TRBV5-4 and TRBJ2-1, with 8 bases aligning to TRBD1. Sequencing used PBMCs, obtained before or after stereotactic body radiation therapy (not recorded which). This CDR3 reads CASSFGQGGASRNEQFF. In DNA form, the CDR3 reads TGTGCCAGCAGTTTTGGACAGGGTGGGGCCTCGAGGAATGAGCAGTTCTTC.